These 3 T cell receptor beta chains were all obtained from the same sample, sequenced in a study of blood T cell repertoires in COVID-19. The data were produced by immunoSEQ multiplex PCR, yet TCRdb's version contains in-frame clones alone and is incomplete. The data show 140,000 to 150,000 clones, around 80% seen once. Specimen: peripheral blood. The source of these receptors is a man aged 55 to 70 with active or convalescent COVID-19.

This chain uses TRBV5-4 with TRBJ2-3, with D unresolved. Germline-derived CDR1 and CDR2 are SGHNT and YYREEE (reference sequence). V was clipped by 0 bases and J by 3 bases, with 5 bases between them. The CDR3 contains 13 residues. The chain's CDR3 is CASSLAMTDTQYF. In nucleotides, the CDR3 is TGTGCCAGCAGCTTGGCAATGACAGATACGCAGTATTTT.

The V call is TRBV6-1, the J call TRBJ2-5, with D maybe TRBD1 (5 bases). Germline CDR1 reads MNHNS; CDR2 reads SASEGT. CDR3 length equals 16 residues. Between the trimmed V and J ends, which lost 2 bases and 5 bases, there was a span of 18 bases. The CDR3: CASSEPTRAPRETQYF. Written as DNA, the CDR3 is TGTGCCAGCAGTGAACCGACCAGGGCCCCCCGGGAGACCCAGTACTTC.

The rearrangement joins TRBV19 to TRBJ2-5; 10 nucleotides agree with TRBD2. In germline, CDR1 is LNHDA, CDR2 SQIVND (reference sequence). J lost 5 bases, V lost 1 base, and 10 bases had no gene match. The CDR3 loop spans 17 amino acids. CDR3 protein: CASSIGPGTSVGETQYF. The CDR3 nucleotides are TGTGCCAGTAGTATAGGCCCCGGGACTAGCGTCGGTGAGACCCAGTACTTC. Full variable domain (outside the CDR3, taken from reference TRBV19 and TRBJ2-5): DGGITQSPKYLFRKEGQNVTLSCEQNLNHDAMYWYRQDPGQGLRLIYYSQIVNDFQKGDIAEGYSVSREKKESFPLTVTSAQKNPTAFYLCASSIGPGTSVGETQYFGPGTRLLVL.